This T cell receptor beta chain was observed in a study of CXCR3-negative and CXCR3-positive naive CD8 T cells. Germline V CDR1 and CDR2: MGHDK, SYGVNS. The CDR3 loop spans 13 amino acids. Overall study findings and caveats: Greater hydrophobicity was found in TRB CDR3s of CXCR3-positive naive cells than of CXCR3-negative naive cells.

In the case of this clonotype: Its specificity is unknown.

In preparing the TRB cDNA libraries, 5' RACE with UMI labels was used. TCRdb reprocessed the 5' RACE reads, with one entry per CDR3 protein and no DNA. This sample's clone table lists tens of thousands of distinct CDR3 sequences. The receptor's source is a human donor in good health. Some clones in this sample may be carry-over from other donors' samples. V gene TRBV25-1 combines with J gene TRBJ1-6. The material sequenced was naive CXCR3+ CD8+ T cells from blood. As for subset: CD45RO-CCR7+CD27+CD95- naive CD8+ T cells expressing CXCR3 (TNR3+). The CDR3 sequence: CASNRDDNSPLHF.